This T cell receptor beta chain was identified in a study of blood T cells in healthy people across ages. Germline loops: CDR1 SNHLY, CDR2 FYNNEI. This CDR3 comprises 16 residues. V lost 2 bases, J lost 0 bases, and 13 bases lay in between. This clonotype was seen a single time. Alongside a J-beta primer mix, a sample-barcoded 5' primer served in a second PCR lasting about 7 to 11 cycles. Individual samples furnished no less than 2.5 million CDR3-containing paired-end reads apiece. TCRdb reprocessed the 5' RACE reads with MiXCR, giving one entry per CDR3 protein. The table has around 500,000 distinct CDR3 sequences, roughly 43% seen once; the top ten hold under 30%.

The genes are TRBV2 and TRBJ1-1; D unclear. Specimen: blood. The receptor was derived from an elderly man in good health. The CDR3 DNA reads as TGTGCCAGCAGTGAACAAGGTGGCCAAATGAACACTGAAGCTTTCTTT. Encoded protein: CASSEQGGQMNTEAFF.